These 2 T cell receptor beta chains share one sample of origin, sequenced in a study of T cells in Graves' hyperthyroidism and ophthalmopathy. TCR beta CDR3 region amplification was performed from RNA transcripts. A first-round RT-PCR of the TCR CDR3 used the HTBI primer set. In TCRdb, the multiplex PCR reads were re-called with MiXCR into one record per CDR3 protein. The sample has about 500,000 distinct CDR3 sequences; 40% to 55% are singletons. The source material was peripheral blood or thyroid tissue (not recorded which). These receptors all stem from an adult woman with Graves' disease, either hyperthyroidism or ophthalmopathy (not recorded which).

This clonotype was detected many times. This chain joins TRBV20-1 and TRBJ2-5; the match to TRBD2 covers 7 bases. V lost 4 bases to trimming and J lost 5 bases; unmatched junction nucleotides: 10. This CDR3 has 14 amino acids. Per the germline V gene, CDR1 is DFQATT and CDR2 is SNEGSKA (reference sequence). In DNA form, the CDR3 reads TGCAGTGCTAACGGACTAGTGGGGTCGGAGACCCAGTACTTC. Translated: CSANGLVGSETQYF.

This clonotype appeared once. The chain is built from TRBV25-1 and TRBJ2-5, with no clear D. This CDR3 comprises 14 residues. V lost 4 bases and J lost 4, with 13 bases in between. Germline-derived CDR1 and CDR2 are MGHDK and SYGVNS. The CDR3 loop reads CASSALRLSETQYF. The CDR3 region has the DNA TGTGCCAGCAGTGCTCTCAGGCTTTCAGAGACCCAGTACTTC.